This passage covers 6 T cell receptor beta chains from one sample sequenced in a study of T cell therapy after organ transplantation. This table comes from immunoSEQ multiplex PCR, and its TCRdb copy is limited to in-frame clones, with some not included. The sample consists of some 2,000 clones, approximately 70% of them appearing once. Their cognate antigens are unknown. Specimen: CD8+ T cells from blood, collected before autologous CMV-specific T cell therapy. The receptors shown here come from a human patient who had received a solid organ transplant and had CMV disease.

This clone was observed a handful of times. The chain recombines TRBV7-3 with TRBJ2-1; D is possibly TRBD1 or TRBD2 (5 bases each). The ends were cut back, 6 bases at V and 0 bases at J, with 12 bases in the middle. Germline values: CDR1 SGHTA, CDR2 FQGTGA. The CDR3 has 15 residues. In nucleotides, the CDR3 is TGTGCCAGCAGGGACGGGACCGGCTCCTACAATGAGCAGTTCTTC. Its translation: CASRDGTGSYNEQFF.

The chain joins TRBV9 to TRBJ1-5; 8 positions match TRBD1. V was clipped by 0 bases and J by 3 bases; unmatched bases: 8. Germline lookup yields CDR1 SGDLS and CDR2 YYNGEE. The CDR3 has 17 amino acids. Here the CDR3 reads CASSVGPGQGDNQPQHF. As DNA, the CDR3 is TGTGCCAGCAGCGTAGGTCCAGGACAGGGAGACAATCAGCCCCAGCATTTT.

By frequency in the sample, this clone is large. The V and J genes are TRBV27 and TRBJ2-3; 7 positions match TRBD2. The CDR3 has 15 residues. Germline CDR1 reads MNHEY; CDR2 reads SMNVEV (reference sequence). V shed 6 bases, J shed 2 bases, and the junction held 8 bases outside the gene matches. CDR3 sequence (DNA): TGTGCCAGCAGGATCGGGGGGTTTAACACAGATACGCAGTATTTT. Translating it yields CASRIGGFNTDTQYF.

This clone has just one count. The genes are TRBV9 and TRBJ2-2, with D uncertain. Germline V CDR1 and CDR2: SGDLS, YYNGEE. The CDR3 covers 15 residues. V was pared by 0 bases and J by 4 bases, with 10 bases between. CDR3 region: CASSVGARRTGELFF. The DNA for the CDR3 is TGTGCCAGCAGCGTAGGGGCTAGACGCACCGGGGAGCTGTTTTTT. Based on the CDR3 plus reference TRBV9 and TRBJ2-2, the full variable domain is DSGVTQTPKHLITATGQRVTLRCSPRSGDLSVYWYQQSLDQGLQFLIQYYNGEERAKGNILERFSAQQFPDLHSELNLSSLELGDSALYFCASSVGARRTGELFFGEGSRLTVL.

By sample share, this clone is medium-sized. The V call is TRBV6-1, the J call TRBJ2-7; no firm D call. This CDR3 contains 15 residues. Germline CDR1 and CDR2: MNHNS and SASEGT. The V end was cut by 7 bases, the J end by 1 base, with 17 bases between. The DNA of the CDR3 is TGTGCCAGCACTAAGACGGTAGACTCTTCCTACGAGCAGTACTTC. Its translation is CASTKTVDSSYEQYF.

This clone was counted between two and nine times. The chain joins TRBV6-5 to TRBJ2-7, with 13 nucleotides matching TRBD2. This CDR3 has 15 amino acids. CDR1 and CDR2 from the germline V gene are MNHEY and SVGAGI. J was trimmed by 5 bases and V by 6 bases; bases with no gene match: 7. Here the CDR3 reads CASRLGLAGLDEQYF. DNA of the CDR3: TGTGCCAGCAGACTGGGACTAGCGGGACTCGACGAGCAGTACTTC.